These 3 T cell receptor beta chains share one sample of origin, sequenced in a study of T cell clonality in common variable immunodeficiency. Clones were read by immunoSEQ multiplex PCR, and TCRdb kept only the in-frame ones, dropping some. The sample has about 34,000 clones, none seen only once. Input material: peripheral blood mononuclear cells. The receptors originated from a person aged 18-69 years in good health.

In this sample, this clone turned up many times. Read sequence stops 3 residues before the CDR3 end, and the germline J gene provides the missing end. This chain connects TRBV12-3 or TRBV12-4 to TRBJ2-1; 7 positions agree with TRBD2. This CDR3 comprises 16 residues. The J segment lost 0 bases and the V segment lost 6 bases, leaving 8 bases of the junction unmatched. The sequenced part of the CDR3 DNA is TGTGCCAGCAGGTCTGGCGGGAGAATCTCCTACAATGAG. Residues: CASRSGGRISYNE. The entire CDR3 protein reads CASRSGGRISYNEQFF.

This clone has at least ten counts. The read gets to within 3 residues of the CDR3 end, and the germline J gene fills in the rest. The sample holds other DNA sequences that translate to the same CDR3. V and J are TRBV20-1 and TRBJ1-4; D is possibly TRBD1 (6 bases). CDR3 length: 14 residues. Per germline, CDR1 DFQATT and CDR2 SNEGSKA (reference sequence). V was pared by 2 bases and J by 10 bases, with 17 bases between. The sequenced part of the CDR3 DNA is TGCAGTGCTAGACGACCCGGGGGGGCTGGAAAA. Protein: CSARRPGGAGK. The full CDR3 protein is CSARRPGGAGKLFF.

This clone was counted ten times or more. CDR3 in amino acids: CSARLAGDTGELFF. Incomplete CDR3 DNA: TGCAGTGCTAGACTAGCGGGAGACACCGGGGAG. The chain employs TRBV20-1 and TRBJ2-2, with TRBD2 identical over 10 bases. The CDR3 end falls 3 residues outside the read, so it is completed with the germline J gene. CDR1 and CDR2 (germline): DFQATT, SNEGSKA (reference sequence). V gave up 2 bases and J gave up 3 bases; unmatched junction bases: 0. The CDR3 consists of 14 residues.